The source of this T cell receptor (beta chain) is a study of blood T cells in healthy people across ages. On the study more broadly: About one barcoded beta molecule was captured per two T cells (by template switching).

V lost 1 base and J 7 bases, leaving 12 bases between the germline ends. This CDR3 comprises 14 residues. Germline lookup yields CDR1 SGDLS and CDR2 YYNGEE. Study conclusions and caveats: Older age coincided with a roughly linear decline in TCR beta diversity per million T cells.

Points on this clonotype: The target antigen is unknown.

A sample-barcoded 5' primer and a J-beta primer mix were used in a second PCR of roughly 7 to 11 cycles. Template switching added a 12-random-nucleotide identifier to every cDNA molecule. In TCRdb, the 5' RACE reads were re-called with MiXCR into one record per CDR3 protein. The table has roughly 720,000 distinct CDR3 sequences, 50% to 65% seen once. The sequence came from a man older than 75 in good health. The chain couples TRBV9 to TRBJ2-1; D is undetermined. The source material was blood. The CDR3, as DNA: TGTGCCAGCAGCGTAAGTGGGGTAGATAATGAGCAGTTCTTC. Translated: CASSVSGVDNEQFF.